The 13 T cell receptor beta chains below all came from one sample that was sequenced in a study of cytomegalovirus exposure and HLA in healthy donors. Primers for the PCR totalled 60 Vbeta and 13 Jbeta. The data were produced by immunoSEQ multiplex PCR, yet TCRdb's version contains in-frame clones alone and is incomplete. The sample records roughly 100,000 clones, about four fifths being singletons. Sequencing was carried out using PBMCs. Every receptor here comes from a female donor in good health and CMV-seropositive.

This clone was seen once. The chain has TRBV27 and TRBJ2-7, with D possibly TRBD2 on 6 matching bases. The CDR3 is 17 residues long. V lost 0 bases, J lost 0 bases, and 15 bases lay in between. In germline, CDR1 is MNHEY, CDR2 SMNVEV (reference sequence). The DNA of the CDR3 is TGTGCCAGCAGTTTATCGGAGCCGGGCGGGAACTCCTACGAGCAGTACTTC. Encoded protein: CASSLSEPGGNSYEQYF.

V usage is TRBV12-2 and J usage is TRBJ1-2; the table's D call, TRBD1, has no DNA check behind it. TRBV12-2 represents a pseudogene. The CDR3 covers 15 residues. DNA for the CDR3: TGTGCAAGTCGCTTAGCTACAGGGGATAACTATGGCTACACCTTC. This translates into CASRLATGDNYGYTF.

This clone came up a few times. The CDR3, as DNA: TGCGCCAGCAGCTTGGTAACAGGGGGCCCCACAGATACGCAGTATTTT. It specifies CASSLVTGGPTDTQYF. The gene calls are TRBV5-1 and TRBJ2-3; 9 bases line up with TRBD1. This CDR3 is 16 amino acids long. Trimming removed 0 bases from V and 2 bases from J; junction bases left unmatched: 4. Germline loops: CDR1 SGHRS, CDR2 YFSETQ.

J is TRBJ2-3 and V is TRBV6-5; D possibly corresponds to TRBD2 (5 bases). Trimming shortened V by 8 bases and J by 1 base, and 10 bases separated the two germline ends. Germline lookup yields CDR1 MNHEY and CDR2 SVGAGI. There are 13 residues in the CDR3. CDR3 sequence (DNA): TGTGCCAGCGCGAGGGATGGCACAGATACGCAGTATTTT. Translated, it gives CASARDGTDTQYF.

The chain carries TRBV4-2 and TRBJ2-3; D remains unclear. V lost 0 bases and J 0 bases, leaving 10 bases between the germline ends. This CDR3 has 16 amino acids. Germline V lookup: CDR1 LGHNA, CDR2 YNFKEQ. Here the CDR3 DNA reads TGTGCCAGCAGCCAAGAGTTAGAGCTGAGCACAGATACGCAGTATTTT. Encoded protein: CASSQELELSTDTQYF.

This chain connects TRBV5-4 to TRBJ2-1; D is ambiguous. This CDR3 region has 15 residues. The germline CDR1 and CDR2 sequences are SGHNT and YYREEE (reference sequence). V was cut by 0 bases and J by 7 bases, with 14 bases left in between. For the CDR3, the DNA is TGTGCCAGCAGCTTGGGACTCCCGTCGGAGAATGAGCAGTTCTTC. It translates to CASSLGLPSENEQFF.

The chain recombines TRBV9 with TRBJ1-1; D is perhaps TRBD1 (5 bases). Trimming took 4 bases from V and 4 from J, leaving 14 bases between them. This CDR3 is built from 14 residues. Germline values: CDR1 SGDLS, CDR2 YYNGEE. CDR3 nucleotide sequence: TGTGCCAGCAGCCTCTCATCAGGGTTCACTGAAGCTTTCTTT. Its protein product is CASSLSSGFTEAFF. The full variable domain, in which reference TRBV9 and TRBJ1-1 provide the parts outside the CDR3, is DSGVTQTPKHLITATGQRVTLRCSPRSGDLSVYWYQQSLDQGLQFLIQYYNGEERAKGNILERFSAQQFPDLHSELNLSSLELGDSALYFCASSLSSGFTEAFFGQGTRLTVV.

The chain has TRBV6-1 and TRBJ2-5; 10 bases align to TRBD1. Looked up from germline, CDR1 is MNHNS and CDR2 is SASEGT. V shed 8 bases, J shed 5 bases, and the junction held 11 bases outside the gene matches. This CDR3 has 15 amino acids. CDR3: CASGALTGGRETQYF. The CDR3 region has the DNA TGTGCCAGCGGCGCCTTGACAGGGGGCAGGGAGACCCAGTACTTC.

This clone has only one observation. V and J are TRBV7-9 and TRBJ2-1, with 8 bases identical to TRBD2. This CDR3 is built from 16 residues. Germline CDR1 is SEHNR and CDR2 is FQNEAQ (reference sequence). V shed 2 bases and J 5 bases; nucleotides not matched to a gene: 8. The CDR3: CASSLTPGGINNEQFF. CDR3 in DNA: TGTGCCAGCAGCTTAACGCCGGGGGGGATAAACAATGAGCAGTTCTTC.

This clone was seen a few times. Here the CDR3 DNA reads TGCGCCAGCAGCTCTGACAGGGCCCCCTCCTACGAGCAGTACTTC. Its translation is CASSSDRAPSYEQYF. This chain connects TRBV5-1 to TRBJ2-7, with 7 bases matching TRBD1. Trimming took 3 bases from V and 0 from J; bases not matched to a gene: 6. The CDR3 is made up of 15 amino acids. Germline CDR1 reads SGHRS; CDR2 reads YFSETQ.

This clone is a singleton in its sample. This chain connects TRBV7-9 to TRBJ1-1; TRBD1 is a possible D gene (6 bases). V was cut by 3 bases and J by 3 bases, with 14 bases left in between. Germline V CDR1 and CDR2: SEHNR, FQNEAQ (reference sequence). The CDR3 runs to 15 residues. The CDR3 spells CASSFRGAGDTEAFF. The CDR3 nucleotides read TGTGCCAGCAGCTTTCGGGGGGCGGGAGACACTGAAGCTTTCTTT.

The CDR3 sequence is CASSPGGGRYGYTF. CDR3 sequence (DNA): TGTGCCAGCAGCCCCGGGGGTGGGCGCTATGGCTACACCTTC. V is TRBV6-5 and J is TRBJ1-2; the D gene is possibly TRBD1 (5 bases). Trimming stripped 6 bases from V and 4 bases from J, with 15 bases between. The CDR3 is made up of 14 amino acids. Germline V gene data show CDR1 as MNHEY and CDR2 as SVGAGI.

This rearrangement joins TRBV6-5 to TRBJ2-3, with 7 bases identical to TRBD1. Germline CDR1 and CDR2: MNHEY and SVGAGI. This CDR3 has 15 amino acids. After removal of 0 bases from V and 4 bases from J, the junction contained 4 bases not matched to a gene. This CDR3 reads CASSYSTGSADTQYF. The CDR3, as DNA: TGTGCCAGCAGTTACTCGACAGGGTCCGCAGATACGCAGTATTTT.